The 25 T cell receptor beta chains listed next were all sequenced from one sample in a study of siplizumab effects on memory and regulatory T cells. Sequencing used immunoSEQ multiplex PCR; TCRdb keeps in-frame clones, though not all of them. The table includes some 81,000 clones, just under 95% detected once. Sequenced sample: CD8+ T cells sorted from blood. Receptors originate from a human donor in good health.

This chain joins TRBV15 and TRBJ2-7, with 11 bases fitting TRBD1. Germline values: CDR1 LNHNV, CDR2 YYDKDF (reference sequence). Unmatched junction bases numbered 9, after V lost 5 bases and J lost 0 bases. The CDR3 sequence is 17 residues long. In nucleotides, the CDR3 is TGTGCCACCAGCGGGCTTTGGACAGGGGGCTTCTCCTACGAGCAGTACTTC. It encodes CATSGLWTGGFSYEQYF.

The V gene is TRBV9, the J gene TRBJ2-7; tentative D call: TRBD2 (6 bases). Germline values: CDR1 SGDLS, CDR2 YYNGEE. V was shortened by 0 bases and J by 2 bases, with 24 bases between the two germline ends. The CDR3 loop spans 19 amino acids. The DNA of the CDR3 is TGTGCCAGCAGCGTAGAGGGAAATTACTTTGGGACTGCACCCTACGAGCAGTACTTC. Translation gives CASSVEGNYFGTAPYEQYF.

V gene TRBV9 combines with J gene TRBJ2-3, with TRBD2 identical over 10 bases. V was pared by 3 bases and J by 3 bases, with 7 bases of the junction left unmatched. The CDR3 length is 16 residues. Germline values: CDR1 SGDLS, CDR2 YYNGEE. DNA for the CDR3: TGTGCCAGCAGCGCCCCGCCTAGCGGGAGAACAGATACGCAGTATTTT. It is translated as CASSAPPSGRTDTQYF.

The V and J genes are TRBV4-2 and TRBJ1-3; 11 positions match TRBD1. Germline V gene lookup returns CDR1 LGHNA and CDR2 YNFKEQ. The ends lost 4 bases at V and 2 bases at J; junction bases unmatched: 7. The length of the CDR3 is 17 residues. The CDR3 spells CASSPPGQGEAGNTIYF. Here the CDR3 DNA reads TGTGCCAGCAGCCCTCCGGGACAGGGGGAGGCTGGAAACACCATATATTTT.

The chain has TRBV4-1 and TRBJ1-4; TRBD1 agrees at 10 bases. CDR1 MGHRA and CDR2 YSYEKL come from the germline V gene. The length of the CDR3 is 16 residues. Losses at the gene ends were 4 bases for V and 6 bases for J; bases not matched to a gene: 8. The CDR3 region is CASSLTSDRGDEKLFF. The DNA of the CDR3 is TGCGCCAGCAGCCTTACATCGGACAGGGGGGATGAAAAACTGTTTTTT.

Notes on this clone: At one end the junction does not follow the germline gene, possibly because of a read error. The J gene is TRBJ2-7, the V gene TRBV14, with D possibly called TRBD1 or TRBD2 (6 bases each). Germline V CDR1 and CDR2: SGHDN, FVKESK. The CDR3 is 14 residues long. CDR3 bases: TGTGCCAACAGCCTTGTGGGGGGCCCCTACGAGCAGTACTTC. Its translation: CANSLVGGPYEQYF.

V gene TRBV9 combines with J gene TRBJ1-2; maybe TRBD1 (5 bases). This CDR3 is built from 16 residues. Trimming removed 4 bases at V and 8 bases at J, with 24 bases between. Germline V gene lookup returns CDR1 SGDLS and CDR2 YYNGEE. CDR3 sequence reads: CASSSPGFGQGRGYTF. CDR3 nucleotides: TGTGCCAGCAGCTCCCCAGGTTTTGGGCAGGGTCGAGGCTACACCTTC.

The chain uses TRBV6-5 and TRBJ2-7; a weak D match, TRBD1 (6 bases). In germline, CDR1 is MNHEY, CDR2 SVGAGI. This CDR3 contains 12 residues. V lost 5 bases and J lost 9, with 14 bases in between. The DNA for the CDR3 is TGTGCCAGCAGTCGCGTTGACAGGTTGCAGTACTTC. Translating gives CASSRVDRLQYF.

This sequence joins TRBV11-2 and TRBJ2-7; D uncertain. The V end lost 2 bases, the J end lost 0 bases, and 8 bases lay between the germline ends. Germline CDR1 reads SGHAT; CDR2 reads FQNNGV. The CDR3 is made up of 14 amino acids. The CDR3 bases are TGTGCCAGCAGCTTATCGGGTAGCTCCTACGAGCAGTACTTC. Protein sequence: CASSLSGSSYEQYF.

V usage is TRBV28 and J usage is TRBJ2-1, with TRBD2 matching over 8 bases. V shed 4 bases, J shed 8 bases, and the junction held 10 bases outside the gene matches. Germline lookup yields CDR1 MDHEN and CDR2 SYDVKM. The CDR3 runs 15 residues. Here the CDR3 DNA reads TGTGCCAGCAGTTACCCCTACGGGGGGGAAGATGAGCAGTTCTTC. This gives the protein CASSYPYGGEDEQFF.

This chain links TRBV27 with TRBJ2-5, with a possible D match to TRBD2 (7 bases). The germline V gene encodes CDR1 MNHEY and CDR2 SMNVEV (reference sequence). The CDR3 covers 14 residues. Trimming left V 2 bases short and J 4 bases short, with 11 bases between. The CDR3 nucleotides are TGTGCCAGCAGTTTAGGGGGGGCTGGAGAGACCCAGTACTTC. Translating gives CASSLGGAGETQYF.

This clone was seen more than once but under ten times. The chain uses TRBV7-6 and TRBJ2-7; a weak D match, TRBD2 (6 bases). V was trimmed by 4 bases and J by 5 bases, leaving 18 bases between them. CDR1 SGHVS and CDR2 FNYEAQ come from the germline V gene. The CDR3 sequence is 15 residues long. The chain's CDR3 is CASSSVGRSQDEQYF. As DNA, the CDR3 is TGTGCCAGCAGCTCCGTAGGGAGGAGTCAGGACGAGCAGTACTTC.

This chain connects TRBV29-1 to TRBJ1-1; a possible D gene is TRBD1 (5 bases). The CDR3 sequence is 15 residues long. Per germline, CDR1 SQVTM and CDR2 ANQGSEA. The ends were cut back, 3 bases at V and 4 bases at J, with 18 bases in the middle. The CDR3 reads CSVDNLAGSFTEAFF. CDR3 DNA sequence: TGCAGCGTTGACAATCTGGCAGGGTCGTTCACTGAAGCTTTCTTT.

The chain combines TRBV9 with TRBJ1-4; possibly TRBD1 for D (6 bases). The CDR3 has 16 amino acids. Germline V gene lookup returns CDR1 SGDLS and CDR2 YYNGEE. V dropped 2 bases and J dropped 8 bases, with 19 bases sitting between them. CDR3: CASSVGDLGAGEKLFF. CDR3 in DNA: TGTGCCAGCAGCGTTGGTGATTTGGGGGCAGGAGAAAAACTGTTTTTT.

This chain connects TRBV6-6 to TRBJ2-5; the match to TRBD2 covers 7 bases. Germline values: CDR1 MNHNY, CDR2 SVGAGI (reference sequence). V lost 5 bases and J lost 3; bases outside the gene matches: 6. The CDR3 totals 14 residues. The CDR3 region has the DNA TGTGCCAGCAGTCCCCTAGCGGCAAAAGAGACCCAGTACTTC. Translated: CASSPLAAKETQYF.

The chain couples TRBV19 to TRBJ2-7; 8 nucleotides agree with TRBD1. V lost 5 bases and J lost 2; bases outside the gene matches: 5. The CDR3 is 14 residues long. Germline V gives CDR1 LNHDA, CDR2 SQIVND (reference sequence). CDR3 in amino acids: CASSQGQGPYEQYF. The CDR3 region has the DNA TGTGCCAGTAGTCAAGGACAGGGACCCTACGAGCAGTACTTC.

This chain joins TRBV7-9 and TRBJ2-1; 8 bases are shared with TRBD2. Germline V gene data show CDR1 as SEHNR and CDR2 as FQNEAQ (reference sequence). The trim removed 5 bases at V and 9 bases at J, leaving 15 bases unmatched. The CDR3 covers 16 residues. As DNA, the CDR3 is TGTGCCAGCAGCGCCCCGGGACTAGGCCGACCCGTTGAGCAGTTCTTC. It translates to CASSAPGLGRPVEQFF.

The chain combines TRBV28 with TRBJ1-2, with TRBD1 as a possible D gene (5 bases). With 6 bases removed from V and 8 bases from J, the gap between germline ends came to 13 bases. CDR1 is MDHEN, CDR2 SYDVKM, per germline. The length of the CDR3 is 12 residues. CDR3 bases: TGTGCCAGCAGCAGGGATTTAGGAGGCTACACCTTC. It translates to CASSRDLGGYTF.

The chain combines TRBV28 with TRBJ2-5; no definite D call. This CDR3 is built from 13 residues. Germline V gene sequence: CDR1 MDHEN, CDR2 SYDVKM. V lost 2 bases, J lost 2 bases, and 6 bases lay in between. The CDR3 region is CASSLRLQETQYF. Written as DNA, the CDR3 is TGTGCCAGCAGTTTAAGATTGCAAGAGACCCAGTACTTC.

V and J are TRBV10-2 and TRBJ2-7, with D possibly TRBD1 on 5 matching bases. This CDR3 spans 14 amino acids. V shed 0 bases and J shed 3 bases, with 9 bases lying between them. The germline CDR1 and CDR2 sequences are WSHSY and SAAADI. The CDR3 loop is CASSESAGIYEQYF. The CDR3 nucleotides read TGCGCCAGCAGTGAGTCGGCAGGGATCTACGAGCAGTACTTC.

This chain joins TRBV4-1 and TRBJ2-2, with TRBD2 identical over 9 bases. Trimming removed 2 bases from V and 7 bases from J; junction bases left unmatched: 14. This CDR3 region has 18 residues. Germline-derived CDR1 and CDR2 are MGHRA and YSYEKL. The CDR3 reads CASSQMSGLAIFGGELFF. The DNA of the CDR3 is TGCGCCAGCAGCCAAATGTCCGGACTAGCGATATTCGGCGGGGAGCTGTTTTTT.

This chain joins TRBV7-3 and TRBJ2-3, with a weak D call TRBD2 (6 bases). The CDR3 runs 15 residues. Germline V CDR1 and CDR2: SGHTA, FQGTGA. V was cut by 5 bases and J by 5 bases, with 17 bases left in between. CDR3 in amino acids: CASSTIGSGVDTQYF. For the CDR3, the DNA is TGTGCCAGCAGCACCATCGGGAGTGGGGTAGATACGCAGTATTTT.

V gene TRBV27 combines with J gene TRBJ2-7, with 8 bases matching TRBD2. Germline CDR1 is MNHEY and CDR2 is SMNVEV (reference sequence). Trimming took 6 bases from V and 4 from J; bases not matched to a gene: 8. CDR3 length: 14 residues. The CDR3 here is CASSLVTSGYEQYF. CDR3 coding DNA: TGTGCCAGCAGCCTGGTCACTAGCGGATACGAGCAGTACTTC.

The chain links TRBV2 to TRBJ2-3, with D possibly TRBD2 on 5 matching bases. Germline lookup yields CDR1 SNHLY and CDR2 FYNNEI. V was pared by 3 bases and J by 3 bases, with 13 bases between. The CDR3 extends over 15 amino acids. This CDR3 reads CASSDVGERTDTQYF. As DNA, the CDR3 is TGTGCCAGCAGTGATGTGGGAGAGAGGACAGATACGCAGTATTTT.

The chain uses TRBV6-1 and TRBJ2-5; tentative D call: TRBD2 (6 bases). In germline, CDR1 is MNHNS, CDR2 SASEGT. The CDR3 extends over 13 amino acids. Trimming took 6 bases from V and 4 from J, leaving 12 bases between them. The CDR3 region is CASRSAGLETQYF. The DNA for the CDR3 is TGTGCCAGCAGATCGGCGGGGTTAGAGACCCAGTACTTC.